One and the same sample provided the 18 T cell receptor beta chains below, sequenced in a study of human T cells and chemical hapten exposure. Via MiXCR, TCRdb re-called the RACE reads, giving one row per CDR3 protein. Of 50,000 or so distinct CDR3 sequences in the sample, over 9.5% are singletons; the top ten hold over 15%. Regarding time point: patch test 3, about 24 weeks after DPC sensitization. Treatment noted: therapeutic diphenylcyclopropenone sensitization with weekly scalp DPC. Sequencing used whole blood, obtained in connection with sensitization to the hapten diphenylcyclopropenone (DPC). The receptors stem from a woman aged 40 to 50 with alopecia areata. Some clones in this sample may be carry-over from other donors' samples.

The chain couples TRBV5-1 to TRBJ1-6; TRBD1 agrees at 12 bases. CDR3 length: 15 residues. Germline lookup yields CDR1 SGHRS and CDR2 YFSETQ. Trimming at V came to 4 bases and at J to 7 bases, leaving 3 bases not matched to a gene. In DNA form, the CDR3 reads TGCGCCAGCAGCCCGGGACAGGGGGCGAATTCACCCCTCCACTTT. Protein: CASSPGQGANSPLHF.

The J gene is TRBJ2-7, the V gene TRBV4-2, with TRBD1 identical over 7 bases. Per germline, CDR1 LGHNA and CDR2 YNFKEQ. The ends lost 0 bases at V and 0 bases at J; junction bases unmatched: 8. The CDR3 covers 17 residues. The CDR3 nucleotides read TGTGCCAGCAGCCAAGAATCACAGGGGAAACCCTCCTACGAGCAGTACTTC. This translates into CASSQESQGKPSYEQYF.

This clonotype was seen a handful of times. V is TRBV7-2 and J is TRBJ2-3; 11 nucleotides match TRBD1. V lost 5 bases, J lost 0 bases, and 4 bases stayed unmatched. The V gene's germline CDR1 is SGHTA and CDR2 FQGNSA. CDR3 size: 16 residues. This chain's CDR3 is CASSTGQGASTDTQYF. The CDR3, as DNA: TGTGCCAGCAGCACCGGACAGGGGGCGAGCACAGATACGCAGTATTTT.

This clonotype came up a few times. The chain recombines TRBV6-4 with TRBJ2-7; possible D gene TRBD1, 6 bases. This CDR3 comprises 14 residues. Deletions cut 5 bases from V and 7 bases from J, with 18 bases between. Germline CDR1 reads MRHNA; CDR2 reads SNTAGT. The DNA for the CDR3 is TGTGCCAGCAGTATCAGGGGAGACTCGGGGGAGCAGTACTTC. Protein product: CASSIRGDSGEQYF.

This chain uses TRBV5-1 with TRBJ2-3; a weak D match, TRBD2 (6 bases). The CDR3 is made up of 16 amino acids. Germline V CDR1 and CDR2: SGHRS, YFSETQ. V was clipped by 0 bases and J by 5 bases, with 16 bases between them. For the CDR3, the DNA is TGCGCCAGCAGCTTGGGGCCCCCGGGGAGGAAAGATACGCAGTATTTT. Amino acid sequence: CASSLGPPGRKDTQYF.

In this sample, this clonotype turned up many times. The chain has TRBV7-9 and TRBJ2-3; D ambiguous. The CDR3 is 13 residues long. V shed 6 bases and J shed 5 bases, with 12 bases lying between them. Germline V CDR1 and CDR2: SEHNR, FQNEAQ (reference sequence). In DNA form, the CDR3 reads TGTGCCAGCAGTTACGTTATGGAAGATACGCAGTATTTT. As protein: CASSYVMEDTQYF.

This clonotype was seen many times. This chain joins TRBV7-6 and TRBJ2-7; D not resolved. Germline lookup yields CDR1 SGHVS and CDR2 FNYEAQ. The CDR3 extends over 12 amino acids. Between the trimmed V and J ends, which lost 0 bases and 7 bases, there was a span of 7 bases. As DNA, the CDR3 is TGTGCCAGCAGCTTAGCTTGGGGTGAGCAGTACTTC. Translation gives CASSLAWGEQYF. The full variable domain, in which reference TRBV7-6 and TRBJ2-7 provide the parts outside the CDR3, is GAGVSQSPRYKVTKRGQDVALRCDPISGHVSLYWYRQALGQGPEFLTYFNYEAQQDKSGLPNDRFSAERPEGSISTLTIQRTEQRDSAMYRCASSLAWGEQYFGPGTRLTVT.

This clonotype was recorded many times. This sequence joins TRBV27 and TRBJ1-5, with D unresolved. Trimming removed 3 bases from V and 8 bases from J, with 11 bases in between. CDR1 and CDR2 (germline): MNHEY, SMNVEV (reference sequence). This CDR3 spans 13 amino acids. Here the CDR3 reads CASSFTPDEPQHF. Written as DNA, the CDR3 is TGTGCCAGCAGTTTCACCCCTGATGAGCCCCAGCATTTT.

This clonotype was detected ten times or more. This chain links TRBV4-1 with TRBJ2-7, with 8 bases matching TRBD2. With V trimmed by 0 bases and J by 0 bases, 7 bases remained unmatched. The CDR3 spans 17 residues. Germline CDR1 is MGHRA and CDR2 is YSYEKL. The CDR3, as DNA: TGCGCCAGCAGCCAAGATTTTCAGCGGGGGTACTCCTACGAGCAGTACTTC. Its protein product is CASSQDFQRGYSYEQYF.

This chain joins TRBV20-1 and TRBJ1-2, with D possibly being TRBD1 (5 bases). From germline, CDR1 is DFQATT and CDR2 SNEGSKA (reference sequence). This CDR3 comprises 14 residues. The V and J ends lost 0 bases and 3 bases respectively, with 11 bases between them. CDR3 bases: TGCAGTGCTAGAGAAGGAGAGACAGACTATGGCTACACCTTC. As protein: CSAREGETDYGYTF.

This clonotype was recorded at least ten times. The chain carries TRBV14 and TRBJ2-2; the D is unclear. The length of the CDR3 is 16 residues. In germline, CDR1 is SGHDN, CDR2 FVKESK. V shed 1 base and J shed 2 bases, with 11 bases lying between them. The DNA for the CDR3 is TGTGCCAGCAGCCAAGTTGACAATCGAAACACCGGGGAGCTGTTTTTT. Encoded protein: CASSQVDNRNTGELFF.

This clonotype was detected many times. The CDR3, as DNA: TGCAGCGTTAACACCCTGGGGCCTGGAAACACCATATATTTT. Translated, it gives CSVNTLGPGNTIYF. The chain couples TRBV29-1 to TRBJ1-3, with D maybe TRBD1 (5 bases). The CDR3 runs 14 residues. V was trimmed by 5 bases and J by 2 bases, leaving 13 bases between them. The germline V gene encodes CDR1 SQVTM and CDR2 ANQGSEA.

In its sample, this clonotype was seen many times. The chain has TRBV10-3 and TRBJ2-1, with TRBD2 identical over 11 bases. This CDR3 region has 15 residues. Trimming took 5 bases from V and 10 from J; bases not matched to a gene: 10. The germline gives CDR1 ENHRY, CDR2 SYGVKD. This CDR3 is CAISNSSGGHSEQFF. CDR3 in DNA: TGTGCCATCAGTAATTCTAGCGGGGGGCACTCGGAGCAGTTCTTC.

In its sample, this clonotype was seen many times. This chain uses TRBV3-1 with TRBJ1-2; D unresolved. Trimming took off 0 bases at V and 4 bases at J, with 6 bases between the two ends. The germline gives CDR1 LGHDT, CDR2 YNNKEL (reference sequence). This CDR3 has 13 amino acids. The CDR3 here is CASSQEQSYGYTF. DNA for the CDR3: TGTGCCAGCAGCCAAGAACAGTCCTATGGCTACACCTTC. The whole variable domain, remainder taken from reference TRBV3-1 and TRBJ1-2, is DTAVSQTPKYLVTQMGNDKSIKCEQNLGHDTMYWYKQDSKKFLKIMFSYNNKELIINETVPNRFSPKSPDKAHLNLHINSLELGDSAVYFCASSQEQSYGYTFGSGTRLTVV.

This clonotype showed up many times. The V gene is TRBV29-1, the J gene TRBJ1-6; 7 bases line up with TRBD1. The V and J ends lost 4 bases and 5 bases, in that order; junction bases with no gene match: 2. CDR1 SQVTM and CDR2 ANQGSEA come from the germline V gene. The CDR3 has 13 residues. CDR3 residues: CSVATGNNSPLHF. CDR3 nucleotide sequence: TGCAGCGTTGCGACAGGGAATAATTCACCCCTCCACTTT.

The chain has TRBV19 and TRBJ2-6; D unclear. The CDR3 is 15 residues long. Germline V gene data show CDR1 as LNHDA and CDR2 as SQIVND (reference sequence). V was trimmed by 2 bases and J by 5 bases, leaving 10 bases between them. Here the CDR3 DNA reads TGTGCCAGTAGTATAAGCGTGGCTAGGGCCAACGTCCTGACTTTC. This translates into CASSISVARANVLTF.

This clonotype was observed a handful of times. The V and J genes are TRBV7-3 and TRBJ2-3; no clear D. The CDR3 spans 14 residues. The V end was cut by 3 bases, the J end by 9 bases, with 16 bases between. Germline V gene data show CDR1 as SGHTA and CDR2 as FQGTGA. CDR3 sequence (DNA): TGTGCCAGCAGCTTCGGGCCGGTAGCAATAACGCAGTATTTT. This codes for CASSFGPVAITQYF.

The V and J genes are TRBV20-1 and TRBJ2-1; TRBD2 agrees at 12 bases. Germline V lookup: CDR1 DFQATT, CDR2 SNEGSKA (reference sequence). The V and J ends lost 6 bases and 8 bases, in that order; junction bases with no gene match: 8. The CDR3 is 14 residues long. CDR3 protein: CSALLAGGPHEQFF. The CDR3 nucleotides are TGCAGTGCCTTACTAGCGGGGGGCCCCCATGAGCAGTTCTTC.